This T cell receptor (beta chain) was sequenced for a study of blood T cell repertoires in COVID-19. Some clones are missing from TCRdb's copy, which holds only in-frame ones; the method was immunoSEQ multiplex PCR. This table holds 120,000 to 150,000 clones, 80% to 90% found once. Trimming left V 0 bases short and J 6 bases short, with 9 bases between. Germline V gene data show CDR1 as SEHNR and CDR2 as FQNEAQ (reference sequence). The CDR3 is 13 residues long. V gene TRBV7-9 combines with J gene TRBJ2-7, with a weak D call TRBD1 (6 bases). Material: peripheral blood. The TCR comes from a human donor in a cohort sampled during active COVID-19. CDR3 sequence reads: CASSLAGAPEQYF. As DNA, the CDR3 is TGTGCCAGCAGCTTAGCGGGGGCCCCCGAGCAGTACTTC.